The 32 T cell receptor beta chains below all came from one sample that was sequenced in a study of T-cell memory formation after mild COVID-19. TCRdb re-called the 5' RACE reads through MiXCR, storing one row per CDR3 protein. The data hold 400,000 to 500,000 distinct CDR3 sequences, with less than 25% observed a single time. The source material was PBMCs or a T cell subset sorted from them (not recorded which). The source of these receptors is an adult woman who had mild COVID-19 (a few samples of this study predate the infection). Cell type and time point are not known.

This chain uses TRBV29-1 with TRBJ1-5; 10 bases match TRBD1. Germline V lookup: CDR1 SQVTM, CDR2 ANQGSEA. The CDR3 spans 18 residues. V dropped 4 bases and J dropped 6; count of bases not matched to a gene: 18. For the CDR3, the DNA is TGCAGCGTTGCCGGGACAGGGGATCCTGGGTTTGGGGCTCAGCCCCAGCATTTT. This encodes CSVAGTGDPGFGAQPQHF. Using reference TRBV29-1 and TRBJ1-5 for the parts outside the CDR3, the full variable domain is SAVISQKPSRDICQRGTSLTIQCQVDSQVTMMFWYRQQPGQSLTLIATANQGSEATYESGFVIDKFPISRPNLTFSTLTVSNMSPEDSSIYLCSVAGTGDPGFGAQPQHFGDGTRLSIL.

This clonotype was detected a few times. The genes are TRBV11-2 and TRBJ1-2, with a weak D call TRBD1 (5 bases). Trimming left V 3 bases short and J 2 bases short, with 7 bases between. Germline CDR1 reads SGHAT; CDR2 reads FQNNGV. This CDR3 is 13 amino acids long. The CDR3 nucleotides are TGTGCCAGCAGCTTTCAGGGAAACTATGGCTACACCTTC. This gives the protein CASSFQGNYGYTF.

The rearrangement joins TRBV9 to TRBJ2-3; 7 bases are shared with TRBD1. The ends lost 3 bases at V and 2 bases at J; junction bases unmatched: 9. The CDR3 sequence is 16 residues long. Per the germline V gene, CDR1 is SGDLS and CDR2 is YYNGEE. The CDR3 protein is CASSANRGTATDTQYF. In nucleotides, the CDR3 is TGTGCCAGCAGCGCCAACAGGGGAACCGCCACAGATACGCAGTATTTT.

The chain carries TRBV7-2 and TRBJ1-5; D uncertain. CDR1 SGHTA and CDR2 FQGNSA come from the germline V gene. CDR3 size: 14 residues. Trimming pared 5 bases from V and 7 bases from J, leaving 15 bases between. The CDR3 sequence is CASSPGPIGQPQHF. The CDR3 DNA reads as TGTGCCAGCAGCCCCGGACCGATCGGGCAGCCCCAGCATTTT.

This chain links TRBV18 with TRBJ1-1; 10 nucleotides agree with TRBD1. Germline lookup yields CDR1 KGHSH and CDR2 LQKENI. V dropped 6 bases and J dropped 3; count of bases not matched to a gene: 7. The CDR3 loop spans 15 amino acids. The CDR3 spells CASSPRTGGYTEAFF. The CDR3 DNA reads TGTGCCAGCTCCCCCCGGACAGGGGGGTACACTGAAGCTTTCTTT.

J is TRBJ2-7 and V is TRBV4-1; 13 positions match TRBD2. The CDR3 runs 15 residues. Germline V gene data show CDR1 as MGHRA and CDR2 as YSYEKL. Unmatched junction bases numbered 3, after V lost 4 bases and J lost 3 bases. CDR3 sequence (DNA): TGCGCCAGCAGCCGCGGGACTAGCGGGAACTACGAGCAGTACTTC. Protein product: CASSRGTSGNYEQYF.

The chain joins TRBV15 to TRBJ2-1; D possibly corresponds to TRBD2 (6 bases). V dropped 0 bases and J dropped 9 bases, with 15 bases sitting between them. The CDR3 has 15 residues. Per the germline V gene, CDR1 is LNHNV and CDR2 is YYDKDF (reference sequence). CDR3 in DNA: TGTGCCACCAGCAGAGAGGCTAGCGTTTCGGGTGAGCAGTTCTTC. This translates into CATSREASVSGEQFF.

This clonotype was seen a few times. The chain joins TRBV11-2 to TRBJ2-3, with 7 bases aligning to TRBD2. Germline trimming cut 0 bases from V and 0 bases from J; bases unmatched to any gene: 6. CDR3 size: 17 residues. Looked up from germline, CDR1 is SGHAT and CDR2 is FQNNGV. The CDR3 loop reads CASSLEGLPTSTDTQYF. The CDR3 DNA is TGTGCCAGCAGCTTAGAGGGACTACCAACTAGCACAGATACGCAGTATTTT.

The rearrangement links TRBV9 to TRBJ2-1, with D unresolved. Looked up from germline, CDR1 is SGDLS and CDR2 is YYNGEE. The V gene lost 2 bases and the J gene lost 0 bases, with 12 bases spanning the gap. This CDR3 is 16 amino acids long. The DNA of the CDR3 is TGTGCCAGCAGCGTCTCTACTTCAAGCTCCTACAATGAGCAGTTCTTC. Translation gives CASSVSTSSSYNEQFF.

The chain uses TRBV6-5 and TRBJ1-2, with 8 bases lining up with TRBD1. Trimming took 5 bases from V and 6 from J; bases not matched to a gene: 14. This CDR3 contains 16 residues. Germline V lookup: CDR1 MNHEY, CDR2 SVGAGI. CDR3 region: CASSQPSGQGKDGYTF. The CDR3 coding sequence is TGTGCCAGCAGTCAACCGTCAGGACAGGGTAAAGATGGCTACACCTTC.

This clonotype was observed a few times. The chain couples TRBV7-9 to TRBJ1-4; 11 bases are shared with TRBD1. Germline V lookup: CDR1 SEHNR, CDR2 FQNEAQ (reference sequence). J gave up 2 bases and V 5 bases, and 4 bases lay outside the gene matches. The length of the CDR3 is 16 residues. CDR3 DNA sequence: TGTGCCAGCAGCCGGGACAGGGGGTTGACTAATGAAAAACTGTTTTTT. Translation: CASSRDRGLTNEKLFF.

The chain couples TRBV18 to TRBJ2-3; no definite D call. This CDR3 is built from 14 residues. Trimming shortened V by 3 bases and J by 0 bases, and 7 bases separated the two germline ends. The germline V gene has CDR1 KGHSH and CDR2 LQKENI. The CDR3 DNA reads as TGTGCCAGCTCACCCTACTCCAGCACAGATACGCAGTATTTT. Translated: CASSPYSSTDTQYF.

This clonotype was found a few times. The chain couples TRBV5-1 to TRBJ2-1, with TRBD2 matching over 9 bases. Germline V gene lookup returns CDR1 SGHRS and CDR2 YFSETQ. The CDR3 length is 15 residues. V was pared by 4 bases and J by 6 bases, with 8 bases of the junction left unmatched. CDR3 sequence: CASSQGLAPTNEQFF. CDR3 DNA: TGCGCCAGCAGCCAGGGACTAGCACCCACCAATGAGCAGTTCTTC. The full variable domain, rest sourced from reference TRBV5-1 and TRBJ2-1, is KAGVTQTPRYLIKTRGQQVTLSCSPISGHRSVSWYQQTPGQGLQFLFEYFSETQRNKGNFPGRFSGRQFSNSRSEMNVSTLELGDSALYLCASSQGLAPTNEQFFGPGTRLTVL.

In this sample, this clonotype turned up a few times. The chain uses TRBV12-5 and TRBJ2-1, with TRBD2 matching over 10 bases. In germline, CDR1 is LGHNT, CDR2 FRNRAP. The CDR3 length is 15 residues. The J segment lost 7 bases and the V segment lost 4 bases, leaving 7 bases of the junction unmatched. The CDR3 is CASGSQREGHNEQFF. DNA of the CDR3: TGTGCTAGTGGTTCCCAGCGGGAGGGGCATAATGAGCAGTTCTTC.

The V and J genes are TRBV6-2 or TRBV6-3 and TRBJ1-4, with TRBD1 matching over 9 bases. Germline CDR1 reads MNHEY; CDR2 reads SVGEGT. V trimming: 1 base; J trimming: 6 bases; junction bases outside the gene matches: 9. The length of the CDR3 is 17 residues. In DNA form, the CDR3 reads TGTGCCAGCAGTTACTGGACAGGGGCCCCCTCGGATGAAAAACTGTTTTTT. It yields the protein CASSYWTGAPSDEKLFF.

This clonotype has just a few counts. The chain has TRBV6-2 or TRBV6-3 and TRBJ2-7; 9 nucleotides agree with TRBD1. Germline values: CDR1 MNHEY, CDR2 SVGEGT. V gave up 8 bases and J gave up 3 bases; unmatched junction bases: 8. The CDR3 is 14 amino acids. Written as DNA, the CDR3 is TGTGCCAGCGTTCTACCGGGACAGGGCTACGAGCAGTACTTC. The encoded protein is CASVLPGQGYEQYF.

V and J are TRBV14 and TRBJ2-7, with a weak D call TRBD2 (5 bases). V lost 9 bases to trimming and J lost 7 bases, with 19 bases between them. The CDR3 has 13 amino acids. Germline loops: CDR1 SGHDN, CDR2 FVKESK. This CDR3 is CASCRDPAEEQYF. In nucleotides, the CDR3 is TGTGCCAGTTGCCGGGATCCTGCTGAGGAGCAGTACTTC.

This clonotype came up many times. This rearrangement joins TRBV5-8 to TRBJ2-1; D ambiguous. Germline CDR1 SGHTS, CDR2 YDEGEE. The CDR3 is made up of 12 amino acids. V was shortened by 2 bases and J by 8 bases, with 8 bases between the two germline ends. The CDR3 DNA reads as TGTGCCAGCAGCTTTCTGGGCGATGAGCAGTTCTTC. Its protein is CASSFLGDEQFF. Together with reference TRBV5-8 and TRBJ2-1, the CDR3 gives the full variable domain: EAGVTQSPTHLIKTRGQQATLRCSPISGHTSVYWYQQALGLGLQFLLWYDEGEERNRGNFPPRFSGRQFPNYSSELNVNALELEDSALYLCASSFLGDEQFFGPGTRLTVL.

The rearrangement joins TRBV5-1 to TRBJ1-3; D is unresolved. V gave up 2 bases and J gave up 0 bases, with 9 bases separating them. Germline assignment: CDR1 SGHRS and CDR2 YFSETQ. This CDR3 is built from 15 residues. The CDR3 region has the DNA TGCGCCAGCAGCTTCGGCAGCAACTCTGGAAACACCATATATTTT. Translating it yields CASSFGSNSGNTIYF.

The chain combines TRBV5-6 with TRBJ2-5; unclear D gene. The CDR3 covers 14 residues. Germline CDR1 is SGHDT and CDR2 is YYEEEE. The germline V and J ends were trimmed by 5 bases and 3 bases, with 14 bases remaining between them. DNA for the CDR3: TGTGCCAGCAGATATTTGGGCGGAGAAGAGACCCAGTACTTC. Translating it yields CASRYLGGEETQYF. The entire variable domain, with the rest obtained from reference TRBV5-6 and TRBJ2-5, is as follows: DAGVTQSPTHLIKTRGQQVTLRCSPKSGHDTVSWYQQALGQGPQFIFQYYEEEERQRGNFPDRFSGHQFPNYSSELNVNALLLGDSALYLCASRYLGGEETQYFGPGTRLLVL.

This clonotype was seen once. The gene calls are TRBV7-3 and TRBJ2-1, with a weak D call TRBD2 (6 bases). The V gene's germline CDR1 is SGHTA and CDR2 FQGTGA. The CDR3 loop spans 16 amino acids. V lost 5 bases and J 6 bases, leaving 20 bases between the germline ends. CDR3 bases: TGTGCCAGCAGCGCTTACGGGGGAGTTGGACTCAATGAGCAGTTCTTC. Its protein product is CASSAYGGVGLNEQFF.

The rearrangement joins TRBV5-1 to TRBJ2-5; a possible D gene is TRBD2 (6 bases). The CDR3 loop spans 15 amino acids. Germline V gene sequence: CDR1 SGHRS, CDR2 YFSETQ. Trimming took 4 bases from V and 5 from J, leaving 18 bases between them. The CDR3: CASSPLGGPGETQYF. CDR3 DNA sequence: TGCGCCAGCAGCCCCCTCGGGGGACCAGGGGAGACCCAGTACTTC.

This clonotype was counted between two and nine times. The rearrangement joins TRBV6-5 to TRBJ2-2; 10 bases fit TRBD2. This CDR3 is 21 amino acids long. V lost 0 bases to trimming and J lost 0 bases; unmatched junction nucleotides: 13. The germline gives CDR1 MNHEY, CDR2 SVGAGI. In nucleotides, the CDR3 is TGTGCCAGCAGTTACTCGATGATCGGAGCGGGAGGGCCCCCGAACACCGGGGAGCTGTTTTTT. Translating it yields CASSYSMIGAGGPPNTGELFF.

This clonotype showed up many times. The chain links TRBV5-1 to TRBJ2-1; 9 bases are a match to TRBD2. This CDR3 comprises 16 residues. Germline V gene data show CDR1 as SGHRS and CDR2 as YFSETQ. V gave up 3 bases and J gave up 8 bases; unmatched junction bases: 12. CDR3 in amino acids: CASSYLAGPLSDEQFF. The DNA for the CDR3 is TGCGCCAGCAGCTACCTAGCGGGGCCCCTGAGCGATGAGCAGTTCTTC. The full variable domain, in which reference TRBV5-1 and TRBJ2-1 provide the parts outside the CDR3, is KAGVTQTPRYLIKTRGQQVTLSCSPISGHRSVSWYQQTPGQGLQFLFEYFSETQRNKGNFPGRFSGRQFSNSRSEMNVSTLELGDSALYLCASSYLAGPLSDEQFFGPGTRLTVL.

The table lists this clonotype with many counts. The chain uses TRBV5-1 and TRBJ1-1; the D is unclear. V lost 0 bases to trimming and J lost 0 bases, with 6 bases between them. Germline V CDR1 and CDR2: SGHRS, YFSETQ. The CDR3 contains 14 residues. Here the CDR3 DNA reads TGCGCCAGCAGCTTGGCCCAGCTGAACACTGAAGCTTTCTTT. Translation: CASSLAQLNTEAFF.

This clonotype was recorded a few times. The CDR3 loop is CASSSSGGTFNEQFF. DNA of the CDR3: TGTGCCAGCAGTTCTAGCGGGGGGACCTTCAATGAGCAGTTCTTC. The V and J genes are TRBV6-5 and TRBJ2-1; TRBD2 matches 11 bases. V shed 4 bases and J 6 bases; nucleotides not matched to a gene: 5. Germline CDR1 and CDR2: MNHEY and SVGAGI. CDR3 length equals 15 residues.

This chain links TRBV7-8 with TRBJ2-3; the D gene is possibly TRBD1 (6 bases). The germline V and J ends were trimmed by 1 base and 5 bases, with 22 bases remaining between them. CDR1 is SGHVS, CDR2 FQNEAQ, per germline. The CDR3 has 18 amino acids. CDR3 residues: CASSLVPLGGTMGDTQYF. The CDR3 DNA is TGTGCCAGCAGCTTAGTTCCCCTTGGGGGCACGATGGGAGATACGCAGTATTTT.

The CDR3 reads CASNSGQVNTGELFF. For the CDR3, the DNA is TGTGCCAGCAACTCTGGACAGGTGAACACCGGGGAGCTGTTTTTT. The rearrangement uses TRBV2 and TRBJ2-2; 7 nucleotides line up with TRBD1. Unmatched junction bases numbered 6, after V lost 7 bases and J lost 1 base. Germline CDR1 reads SNHLY; CDR2 reads FYNNEI. The CDR3 has 15 residues.

This clonotype has a handful of counts. The chain carries TRBV19 and TRBJ1-5; 7 bases fit TRBD1. Trimming cost V 4 bases and J 10 bases; bases outside gene matches: 13. The CDR3 is made up of 15 amino acids. Looked up from germline, CDR1 is LNHDA and CDR2 is SQIVND (reference sequence). The CDR3 sequence: CASSTGQDGRLPQHF. The DNA for the CDR3 is TGTGCCAGTAGTACAGGACAGGATGGTAGATTACCCCAGCATTTT.

This clonotype was picked up a small number of times. This sequence joins TRBV7-9 and TRBJ1-5, with D uncertain. Germline V gene data show CDR1 as SEHNR and CDR2 as FQNEAQ (reference sequence). The CDR3 consists of 12 residues. The V end was cut by 1 base, the J end by 5 bases, with 3 bases between. CDR3 sequence (DNA): TGTGCCAGCAGCTTAGAGCATCAGCCCCAGCATTTT. Translating gives CASSLEHQPQHF.

This clonotype came up a few times. This chain connects TRBV6-5 to TRBJ2-7; D remains unclear. In germline, CDR1 is MNHEY, CDR2 SVGAGI. Trimming removed 8 bases at V and 0 bases at J, with 14 bases between. This CDR3 region has 14 residues. The CDR3, as DNA: TGTGCCAGCGGAAGGACCGAGAGCTCCTACGAGCAGTACTTC. Protein: CASGRTESSYEQYF.

V is TRBV29-1 and J is TRBJ2-1, with D hard to call. V lost 7 bases and J 2 bases, leaving 12 bases between the germline ends. The length of the CDR3 is 13 residues. Per germline, CDR1 SQVTM and CDR2 ANQGSEA. CDR3 nucleotide sequence: TGCAGCGCTGTGACGGTAACCTACAATGAGCAGTTCTTC. Translated, it gives CSAVTVTYNEQFF.